The entry that follows covers one TCR beta chain sequence. Germline V gene lookup returns CDR1 MNHNS and CDR2 SASEGT. This CDR3 has 13 amino acids. Deletions cut 2 bases from V and 5 bases from J, with 7 bases between. The sample is drawn from a study of T-cell memory formation after mild COVID-19. From the 5' RACE reads, TCRdb called clonotypes with MiXCR, one entry per CDR3 protein. This table has some 270,000 distinct CDR3 sequences, just over 15% appearing once. This clonotype was obtained from an adult woman who had mild COVID-19 (a few samples of this study predate the infection). Cell type and time point are not known. The chain recombines TRBV6-1 with TRBJ1-5, with D possibly being TRBD1 (5 bases). Sequenced sample: PBMCs or a T cell subset sorted from them (not recorded which). DNA of the CDR3: TGTGCCAGCAGTGAACAGGGAGATCAGCCCCAGCATTTT. Protein sequence: CASSEQGDQPQHF.